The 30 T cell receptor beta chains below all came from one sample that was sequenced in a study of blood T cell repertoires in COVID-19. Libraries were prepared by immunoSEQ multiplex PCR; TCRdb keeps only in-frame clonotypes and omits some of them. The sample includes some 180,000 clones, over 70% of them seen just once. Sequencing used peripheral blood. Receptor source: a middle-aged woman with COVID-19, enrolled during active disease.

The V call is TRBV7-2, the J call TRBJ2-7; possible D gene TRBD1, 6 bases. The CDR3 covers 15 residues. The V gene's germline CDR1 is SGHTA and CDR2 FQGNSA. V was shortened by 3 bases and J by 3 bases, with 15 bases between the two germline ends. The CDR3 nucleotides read TGTGCCAGCAGCTTGGGCGGGCAGGGGTACTACGAGCAGTACTTC. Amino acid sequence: CASSLGGQGYYEQYF.

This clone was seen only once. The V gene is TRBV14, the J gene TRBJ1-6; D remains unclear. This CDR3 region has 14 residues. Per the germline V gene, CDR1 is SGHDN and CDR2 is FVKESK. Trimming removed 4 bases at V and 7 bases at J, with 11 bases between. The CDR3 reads CASSRDIGNSPLHF. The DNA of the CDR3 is TGTGCCAGCAGCCGAGATATCGGGAATTCACCCCTCCACTTT.

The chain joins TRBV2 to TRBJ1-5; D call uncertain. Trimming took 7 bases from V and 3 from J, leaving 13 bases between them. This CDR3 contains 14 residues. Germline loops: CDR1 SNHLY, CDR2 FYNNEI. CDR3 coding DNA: TGTGCCAGCAAGGGAGGGTCCGTCAATCAGCCCCAGCATTTT. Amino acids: CASKGGSVNQPQHF.

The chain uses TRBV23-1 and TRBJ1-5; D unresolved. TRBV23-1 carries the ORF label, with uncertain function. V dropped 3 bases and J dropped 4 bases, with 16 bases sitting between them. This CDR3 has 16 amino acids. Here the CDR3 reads CASSHQRLSRNQPQHF. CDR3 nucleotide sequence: TGCGCCAGCAGTCATCAACGCCTGTCCCGGAATCAGCCCCAGCATTTT.

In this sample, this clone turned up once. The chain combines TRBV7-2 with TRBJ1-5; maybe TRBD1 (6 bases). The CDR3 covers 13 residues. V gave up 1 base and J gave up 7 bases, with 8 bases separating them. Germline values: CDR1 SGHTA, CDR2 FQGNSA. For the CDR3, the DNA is TGTGCCAGCAGCTTAGACAGGGAACAGCCCCAGCATTTT. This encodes CASSLDREQPQHF.

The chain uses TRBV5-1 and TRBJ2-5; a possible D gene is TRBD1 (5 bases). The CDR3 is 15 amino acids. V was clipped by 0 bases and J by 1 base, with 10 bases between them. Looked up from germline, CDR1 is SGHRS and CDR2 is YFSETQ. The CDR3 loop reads CASSLVARAQETQYF. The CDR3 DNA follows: TGCGCCAGCAGCTTGGTGGCCAGGGCCCAAGAGACCCAGTACTTC.

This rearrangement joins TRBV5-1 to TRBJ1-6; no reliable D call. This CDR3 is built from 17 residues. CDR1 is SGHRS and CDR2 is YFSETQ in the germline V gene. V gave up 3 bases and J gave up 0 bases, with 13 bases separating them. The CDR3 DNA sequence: TGCGCCAGCAGCTGGACTCCTGAGAGCTCCTATAATTCACCCCTCCACTTT. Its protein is CASSWTPESSYNSPLHF.

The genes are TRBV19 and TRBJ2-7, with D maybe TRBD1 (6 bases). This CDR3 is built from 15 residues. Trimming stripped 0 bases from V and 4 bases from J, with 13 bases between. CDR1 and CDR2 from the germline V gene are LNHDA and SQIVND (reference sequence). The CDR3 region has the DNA TGTGCCAGTAGTATAGATGGGGGCTCTGCTTACGAGCAGTACTTC. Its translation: CASSIDGGSAYEQYF.

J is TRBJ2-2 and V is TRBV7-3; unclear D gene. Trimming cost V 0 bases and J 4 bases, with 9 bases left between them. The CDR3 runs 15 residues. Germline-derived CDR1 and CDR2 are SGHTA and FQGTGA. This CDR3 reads CASSLTDPGTGELFF. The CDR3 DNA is TGTGCCAGCAGCTTAACAGATCCGGGCACCGGGGAGCTGTTTTTT. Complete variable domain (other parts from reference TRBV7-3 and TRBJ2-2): GAGVSQTPSNKVTEKGKYVELRCDPISGHTALYWYRQSLGQGPEFLIYFQGTGAADDSGLPNDRFFAVRPEGSVSTLKIQRTERGDSAVYLCASSLTDPGTGELFFGEGSRLTVL.

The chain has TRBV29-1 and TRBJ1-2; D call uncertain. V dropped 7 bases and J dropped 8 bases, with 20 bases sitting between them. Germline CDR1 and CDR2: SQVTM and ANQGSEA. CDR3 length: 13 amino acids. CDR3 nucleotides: TGCAGCGGTTATGCCGGGCTCCGAGGGGGCTACACCTTC. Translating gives CSGYAGLRGGYTF.

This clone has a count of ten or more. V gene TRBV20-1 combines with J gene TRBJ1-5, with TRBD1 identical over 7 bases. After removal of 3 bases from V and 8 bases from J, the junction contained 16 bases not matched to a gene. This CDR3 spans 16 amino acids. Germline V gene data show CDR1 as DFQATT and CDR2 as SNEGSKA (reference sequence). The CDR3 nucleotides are TGCAGTGCTAGTCCCCAATTACAGGGGAAAGGAGAGCCCCAGCATTTT. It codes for CSASPQLQGKGEPQHF.

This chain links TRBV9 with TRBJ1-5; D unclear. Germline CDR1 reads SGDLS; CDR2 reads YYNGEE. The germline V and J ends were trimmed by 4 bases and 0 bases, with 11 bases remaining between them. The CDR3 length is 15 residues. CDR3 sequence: CASSSTGLSNQPQHF. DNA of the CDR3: TGTGCCAGCAGCTCGACCGGACTTAGCAATCAGCCCCAGCATTTT.

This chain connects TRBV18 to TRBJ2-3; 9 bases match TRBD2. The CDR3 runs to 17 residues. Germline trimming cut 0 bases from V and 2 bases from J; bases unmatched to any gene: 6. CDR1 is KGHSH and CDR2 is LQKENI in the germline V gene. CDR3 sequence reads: CASSPPGSGRPTDTQYF. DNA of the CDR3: TGTGCCAGCTCACCACCGGGGAGCGGGAGGCCCACAGATACGCAGTATTTT.

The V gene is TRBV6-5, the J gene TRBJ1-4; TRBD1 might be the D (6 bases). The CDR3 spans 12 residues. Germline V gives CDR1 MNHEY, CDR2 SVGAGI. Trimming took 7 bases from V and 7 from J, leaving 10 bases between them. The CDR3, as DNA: TGTGCCAGCACAGGGGAGGGTGAAAAACTGTTTTTT. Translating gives CASTGEGEKLFF.

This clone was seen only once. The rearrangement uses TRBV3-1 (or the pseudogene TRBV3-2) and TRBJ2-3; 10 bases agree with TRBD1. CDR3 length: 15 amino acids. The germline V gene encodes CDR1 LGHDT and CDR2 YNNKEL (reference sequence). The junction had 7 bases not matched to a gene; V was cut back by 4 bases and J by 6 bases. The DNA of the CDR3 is TGTGCCAGCAGCCGCCGGGACAGGGGTCGGGATACGCAGTATTTT. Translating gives CASSRRDRGRDTQYF.

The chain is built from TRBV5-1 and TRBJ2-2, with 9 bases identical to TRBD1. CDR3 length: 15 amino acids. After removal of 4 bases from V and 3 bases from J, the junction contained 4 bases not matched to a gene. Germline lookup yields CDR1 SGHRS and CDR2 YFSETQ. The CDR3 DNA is TGCGCCAGCAGCCGGGACAGGGTAGACACCGGGGAGCTGTTTTTT. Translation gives CASSRDRVDTGELFF. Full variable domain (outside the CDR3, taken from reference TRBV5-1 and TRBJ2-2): KAGVTQTPRYLIKTRGQQVTLSCSPISGHRSVSWYQQTPGQGLQFLFEYFSETQRNKGNFPGRFSGRQFSNSRSEMNVSTLELGDSALYLCASSRDRVDTGELFFGEGSRLTVL.

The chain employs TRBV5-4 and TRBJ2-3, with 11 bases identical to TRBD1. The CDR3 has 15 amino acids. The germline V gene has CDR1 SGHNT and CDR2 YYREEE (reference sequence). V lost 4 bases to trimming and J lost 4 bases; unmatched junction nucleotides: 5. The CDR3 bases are TGTGCCAGCAGCCTGGACAGGGGGCGTTCAGATACGCAGTATTTT. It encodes CASSLDRGRSDTQYF.

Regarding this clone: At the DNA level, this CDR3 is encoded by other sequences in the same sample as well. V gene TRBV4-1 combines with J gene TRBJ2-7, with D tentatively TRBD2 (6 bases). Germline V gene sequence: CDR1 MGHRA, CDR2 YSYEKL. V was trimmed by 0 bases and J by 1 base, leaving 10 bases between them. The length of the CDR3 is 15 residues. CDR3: CASSQDRGTSYEQYF. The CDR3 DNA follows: TGCGCCAGCAGCCAAGACCGCGGGACTTCCTACGAGCAGTACTTC.

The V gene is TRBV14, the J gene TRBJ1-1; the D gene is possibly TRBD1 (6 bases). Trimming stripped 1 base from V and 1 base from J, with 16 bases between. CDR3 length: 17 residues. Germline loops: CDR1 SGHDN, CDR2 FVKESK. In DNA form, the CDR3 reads TGTGCCAGCAGCCAAGTGGGGAGGGGGGGACCGAACACTGAAGCTTTCTTT. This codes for CASSQVGRGGPNTEAFF.

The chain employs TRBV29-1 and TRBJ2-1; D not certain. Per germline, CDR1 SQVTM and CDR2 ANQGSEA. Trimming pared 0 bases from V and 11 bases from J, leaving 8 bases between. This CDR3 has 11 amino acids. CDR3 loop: CSVEDRNQQFF. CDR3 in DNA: TGCAGCGTTGAAGATCGTAATCAGCAGTTCTTC.

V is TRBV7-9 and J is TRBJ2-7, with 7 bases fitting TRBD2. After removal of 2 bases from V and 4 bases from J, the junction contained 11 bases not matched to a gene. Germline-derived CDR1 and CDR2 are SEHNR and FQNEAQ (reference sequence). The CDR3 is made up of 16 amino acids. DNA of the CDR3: TGTGCCAGCAGCTTATCAAAAGCGGGGCTTCTTTACGAGCAGTACTTC. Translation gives CASSLSKAGLLYEQYF. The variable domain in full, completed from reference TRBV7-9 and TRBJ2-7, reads DTGVSQNPRHKITKRGQNVTFRCDPISEHNRLYWYRQTLGQGPEFLTYFQNEAQLEKSRLLSDRFSAERPKGSFSTLEIQRTEQGDSAMYLCASSLSKAGLLYEQYFGPGTRLTVT.

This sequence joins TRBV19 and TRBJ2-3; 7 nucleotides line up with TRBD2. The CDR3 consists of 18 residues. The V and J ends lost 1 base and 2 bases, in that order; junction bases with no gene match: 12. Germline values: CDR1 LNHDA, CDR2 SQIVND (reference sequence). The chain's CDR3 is CASSIASPLAAYTDTQYF. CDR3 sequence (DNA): TGTGCCAGTAGTATAGCTTCCCCTCTAGCGGCCTACACAGATACGCAGTATTTT.

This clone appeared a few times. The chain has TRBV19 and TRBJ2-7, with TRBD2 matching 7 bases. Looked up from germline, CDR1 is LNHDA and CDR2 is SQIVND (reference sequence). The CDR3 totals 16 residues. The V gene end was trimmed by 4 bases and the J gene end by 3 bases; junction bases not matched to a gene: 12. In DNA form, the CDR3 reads TGTGCCAGTAGTAGTCCTCCTGGCGGGAGTCTCTACGAGCAGTACTTC. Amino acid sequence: CASSSPPGGSLYEQYF.

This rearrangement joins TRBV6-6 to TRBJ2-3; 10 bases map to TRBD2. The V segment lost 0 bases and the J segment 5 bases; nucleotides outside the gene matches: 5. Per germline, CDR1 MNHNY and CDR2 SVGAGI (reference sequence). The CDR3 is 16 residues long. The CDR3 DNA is TGTGCCAGCAGTTACTCGCCTAGCGGGAGTCGAGATACGCAGTATTTT. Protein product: CASSYSPSGSRDTQYF.

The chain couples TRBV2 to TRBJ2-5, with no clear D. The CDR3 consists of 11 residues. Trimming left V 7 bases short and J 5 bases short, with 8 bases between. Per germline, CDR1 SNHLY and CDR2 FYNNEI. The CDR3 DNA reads TGTGCCAGCATGAGGTCGGAGACCCAGTACTTC. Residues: CASMRSETQYF.

The CDR3 protein is CASSSGLIINYGYTF. CDR3 nucleotide sequence: TGTGCCAGCAGTTCCGGACTCATCATCAACTATGGCTACACCTTC. The chain has TRBV27 and TRBJ1-2, with D unresolved. Trimming took 4 bases from V and 2 from J, leaving 14 bases between them. This CDR3 has 15 residues. CDR1 is MNHEY and CDR2 is SMNVEV in the germline V gene (reference sequence).

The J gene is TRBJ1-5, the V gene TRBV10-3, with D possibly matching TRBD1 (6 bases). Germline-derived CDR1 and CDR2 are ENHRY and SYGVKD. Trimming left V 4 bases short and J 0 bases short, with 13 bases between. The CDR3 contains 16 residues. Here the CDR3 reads CAISGGGVLSNQPQHF. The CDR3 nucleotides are TGTGCCATCAGTGGGGGGGGCGTTCTTAGCAATCAGCCCCAGCATTTT.

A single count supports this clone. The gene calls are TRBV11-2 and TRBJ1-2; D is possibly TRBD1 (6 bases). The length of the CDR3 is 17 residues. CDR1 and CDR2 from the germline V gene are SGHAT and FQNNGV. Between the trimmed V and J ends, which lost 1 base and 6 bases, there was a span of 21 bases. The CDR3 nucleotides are TGTGCCAGCAGCTTAGCCATTGGGGGGGCCATACTTGATGGCTACACCTTC. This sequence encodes CASSLAIGGAILDGYTF. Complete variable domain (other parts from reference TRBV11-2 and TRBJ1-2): EAGVAQSPRYKIIEKRQSVAFWCNPISGHATLYWYQQILGQGPKLLIQFQNNGVVDDSQLPKDRFSAERLKGVDSTLKIQPAKLEDSAVYLCASSLAIGGAILDGYTFGSGTRLTVV.

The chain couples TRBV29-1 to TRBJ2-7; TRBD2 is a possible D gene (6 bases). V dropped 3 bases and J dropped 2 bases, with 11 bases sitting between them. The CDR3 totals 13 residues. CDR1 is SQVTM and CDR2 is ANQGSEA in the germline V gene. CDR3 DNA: TGCAGCGTTGAGGCGGGGACCCCCTACGAGCAGTACTTC. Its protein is CSVEAGTPYEQYF.

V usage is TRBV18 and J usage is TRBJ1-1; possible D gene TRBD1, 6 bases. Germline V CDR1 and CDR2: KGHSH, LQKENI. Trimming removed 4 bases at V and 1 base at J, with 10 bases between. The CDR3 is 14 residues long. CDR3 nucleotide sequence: TGTGCCAGCTCACGGGGACACGAGAACACTGAAGCTTTCTTT. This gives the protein CASSRGHENTEAFF.